This entry lists 5 T cell receptor beta chains sequenced from one sample in a study of blood T cell repertoires in COVID-19 (dated by TCRdb to 2018 to 2020). The receptor library was made with the immunoSEQ multiplex PCR assay. TCRdb holds this immuneACCESS table with in-frame rearrangements only. Some clones are missing; in checked studies, unresolved V genes explain under half, and the rest has no known cause. Present in this sample are roughly 440,000 clones, approximately 88% of which were seen just once. The ten biggest clones cover roughly 12% of the sample. Sequences were obtained from peripheral blood. These receptors all stem from a woman aged 45-60 years with COVID-19, enrolled during active disease.

The chain is built from TRBV11-3 and TRBJ2-3; 8 bases align to TRBD1. Germline CDR1 reads SGHNT; CDR2 reads YENEEA. CDR3 length equals 15 residues. V shed 3 bases, J shed 1 base, and the junction held 3 bases outside the gene matches. CDR3 residues: CASSLGGQGTDTQYF. CDR3 nucleotide sequence: TGTGCCAGCAGCTTGGGGGGACAGGGCACAGATACGCAGTATTTT.

The CDR3 DNA reads as TGTGCCAGCAGTCCTAAGGGAAGGACAGGACCGACTGGGGCCAACGTCCTGACTTTC. It codes for CASSPKGRTGPTGANVLTF. V and J are TRBV27 and TRBJ2-6; TRBD1 aligns across 7 bases. V was clipped by 5 bases and J by 2 bases; unmatched bases: 15. The CDR3 contains 19 residues. CDR1 and CDR2 from the germline V gene are MNHEY and SMNVEV (reference sequence).

V is TRBV7-6 and J is TRBJ1-5; the match to TRBD1 covers 7 bases. With V trimmed by 1 base and J by 4 bases, 4 bases remained unmatched. The germline CDR1 and CDR2 sequences are SGHVS and FNYEAQ. The CDR3 is 15 residues long. The CDR3 bases are TGTGCCAGCAGCTTAGAGGGGGCAGGGAATCAGCCCCAGCATTTT. This sequence encodes CASSLEGAGNQPQHF.

The V and J genes are TRBV11-2 and TRBJ2-5, with 8 bases matching TRBD2. CDR1 is SGHAT and CDR2 is FQNNGV in the germline V gene. There are 15 residues in the CDR3. V dropped 3 bases and J dropped 2; count of bases not matched to a gene: 5. CDR3: CASSFSGVWQETQYF. The CDR3 DNA is TGTGCCAGCAGCTTTAGCGGGGTGTGGCAAGAGACCCAGTACTTC.

The chain has TRBV11-3 and TRBJ1-6; D is uncertain. This CDR3 has 14 residues. The V gene's germline CDR1 is SGHNT and CDR2 YENEEA. With 0 bases removed from V and 10 bases from J, the gap between germline ends came to 10 bases. The CDR3 loop is CASSLEAVGSPLHF. The CDR3 DNA follows: TGTGCCAGCAGCTTAGAGGCAGTTGGCTCACCCCTCCACTTT.